This passage covers 14 T cell receptor beta chains from one sample sequenced in a study of cytomegalovirus exposure and HLA in healthy donors. Researchers ran the PCR with 60 Vbeta and 13 Jbeta primers. Profiled with immunoSEQ multiplex PCR; TCRdb holds only in-frame clones, not every one. The sample comprises approximately 170,000 clones, around 67% of which are singletons, and roughly 4% rests with the top ten. Sequenced input: PBMCs. Every receptor here comes from a woman aged 18-29 years in good health and CMV-seropositive.

This clone was found a few times. This chain connects TRBV6-5 to TRBJ2-7; 12 bases map to TRBD2. Per the germline V gene, CDR1 is MNHEY and CDR2 is SVGAGI. The junction had 5 bases not matched to a gene; V was cut back by 2 bases and J by 3 bases. CDR3 length: 16 amino acids. CDR3 protein: CASSYAGLAGNYEQYF. Written as DNA, the CDR3 is TGTGCCAGCAGTTACGCGGGACTAGCGGGTAACTACGAGCAGTACTTC.

The V call is TRBV30, the J call TRBJ1-3, with D tentatively TRBD1 (5 bases). Trimming took 2 bases from V and 0 from J, leaving 8 bases between them. This CDR3 spans 14 amino acids. Looked up from germline, CDR1 is GTSNPN and CDR2 is SVGIG (reference sequence). The CDR3 DNA reads as TGTGCCTGGAGTCAAGACAGCTCTGGAAACACCATATATTTT. This encodes CAWSQDSSGNTIYF.

The sample holds a few counts of this clone. The chain carries TRBV5-8 and TRBJ2-5; 9 bases align to TRBD1. This CDR3 has 17 amino acids. The V gene end was trimmed by 4 bases and the J gene end by 5 bases; junction bases not matched to a gene: 15. From germline, CDR1 is SGHTS and CDR2 YDEGEE. CDR3 DNA sequence: TGTGCCAGCAGCCCTTTCTCGGGACAGGGACGGGAGGAGACCCAGTACTTC. Translating gives CASSPFSGQGREETQYF.

In this sample, this clone turned up a few times. The chain carries TRBV27 and TRBJ1-1; D call uncertain. The V and J ends lost 4 bases and 6 bases respectively, with 9 bases between them. Germline V gene lookup returns CDR1 MNHEY and CDR2 SMNVEV (reference sequence). CDR3 size: 12 residues. The CDR3 sequence is CASSSLYSEAFF. The DNA for the CDR3 is TGTGCCAGCAGTTCTCTGTACTCTGAAGCTTTCTTT.

V usage is TRBV7-9 and J usage is TRBJ2-1; TRBD2 matches at 7 bases. Germline lookup yields CDR1 SEHNR and CDR2 FQNEAQ (reference sequence). V was pared by 5 bases and J by 0 bases, with 10 bases of the junction left unmatched. The CDR3 contains 17 residues. The CDR3 loop reads CASSTTRSGVSYNEQFF. The CDR3 DNA reads as TGTGCCAGCAGCACAACCCGGAGCGGGGTCTCCTACAATGAGCAGTTCTTC.

CDR3 protein: CASSGGLGQGRTEAFF. The CDR3 DNA is TGTGCCAGCAGCGGAGGATTGGGACAGGGTCGCACTGAAGCTTTCTTT. The V and J genes are TRBV9 and TRBJ1-1; 9 nucleotides line up with TRBD1. This CDR3 region has 16 residues. Germline V CDR1 and CDR2: SGDLS, YYNGEE. Germline trimming cut 3 bases from V and 4 bases from J; bases unmatched to any gene: 10.

V usage is TRBV6-5 and J usage is TRBJ1-2; 7 bases align to TRBD1. Looked up from germline, CDR1 is MNHEY and CDR2 is SVGAGI. CDR3 length: 14 residues. J was trimmed by 8 bases and V by 0 bases; bases with no gene match: 6. This CDR3 is CASSYSSQGGGYTF. The CDR3 DNA follows: TGTGCCAGCAGTTACTCGTCTCAGGGGGGCGGCTACACCTTC.

This clone was observed a handful of times. V usage is TRBV10-3 and J usage is TRBJ1-1, with 7 bases fitting TRBD1. The V and J ends lost 4 bases and 1 base, in that order; junction bases with no gene match: 6. The CDR3 totals 15 residues. CDR1 is ENHRY and CDR2 is SYGVKD in the germline V gene. The CDR3 spells CAISAMTGKNTEAFF. The CDR3 nucleotides are TGTGCCATCAGTGCTATGACAGGGAAGAACACTGAAGCTTTCTTT.

This chain connects TRBV28 to TRBJ2-5; D perhaps matches TRBD1 (5 bases). The CDR3 runs 15 residues. Germline CDR1 is MDHEN and CDR2 is SYDVKM. The ends were cut back, 6 bases at V and 6 bases at J, with 20 bases in the middle. The CDR3 is CASRTEDNLGKTQYF. As DNA, the CDR3 is TGTGCCAGCAGAACAGAGGACAACCTAGGGAAGACCCAGTACTTC.

There are a few counts of this clone. The chain uses TRBV6-1 and TRBJ1-1; TRBD1 is a possible D gene (5 bases). There are 12 residues in the CDR3. Germline loops: CDR1 MNHNS, CDR2 SASEGT. V was clipped by 0 bases and J by 9 bases, with 8 bases between them. The DNA for the CDR3 is TGTGCCAGCAGTGAAGCGGGGGGGAAAGCTTTCTTT. Its translation is CASSEAGGKAFF.

This chain uses TRBV9 with TRBJ2-3; 8 bases map to TRBD2. Germline V CDR1 and CDR2: SGDLS, YYNGEE. CDR3 length: 17 residues. The trim removed 0 bases at V and 2 bases at J, leaving 8 bases unmatched. CDR3 DNA sequence: TGTGCCAGCAGCGTAGGTGGGCTAGCGGGCCTCACAGATACGCAGTATTTT. The encoded protein is CASSVGGLAGLTDTQYF.

This sequence joins TRBV14 and TRBJ2-1, with TRBD2 matching over 7 bases. V lost 4 bases, J lost 9 bases, and 6 bases stayed unmatched. This CDR3 has 13 residues. Germline V gives CDR1 SGHDN, CDR2 FVKESK. CDR3 nucleotide sequence: TGTGCCAGCAGCCCATCTGGGACTATTGAGCAGTTCTTC. As protein: CASSPSGTIEQFF.

The chain recombines TRBV29-1 with TRBJ2-7, with 8 nucleotides matching TRBD1. The CDR3 runs to 15 residues. CDR1 SQVTM and CDR2 ANQGSEA come from the germline V gene. Unmatched junction bases numbered 10, after V lost 5 bases and J lost 1 base. The CDR3 sequence: CSVWTGSFLSYEQYF. In DNA form, the CDR3 reads TGCAGCGTTTGGACAGGGTCCTTCTTATCCTACGAGCAGTACTTC.

V is TRBV7-2 and J is TRBJ2-5; D gene ambiguous. V lost 1 base, J lost 3 bases, and 6 bases lay in between. The CDR3 consists of 13 residues. Germline V gives CDR1 SGHTA, CDR2 FQGNSA. The CDR3 protein is CASSLGPKETQYF. For the CDR3, the DNA is TGTGCCAGCAGCTTAGGGCCGAAAGAGACCCAGTACTTC.